This T cell receptor (beta chain) was retrieved from a study of shared clonotypes between healthy human individuals. Whole-study findings and limits: Naive subsets tended to show greater estimated richness than memory subsets. The sharing of 5% to 6.5% of naive CD4 clonotypes was seen across a few donors.

Assay: immunoSEQ multiplex PCR; the TCRdb copy retains only in-frame clones and omits some. The sample holds around 1,900,000 clones, over 85% seen once. The naive CD8 subset, CD45RO-negative cells positively selected for CCR7, excluded terminally differentiated effector memory CD45RA+ cells. Each of the donors was a healthy adult who was HIV-negative and had not had a recent acute infection or vaccination. With respect to this clone: What it recognizes is unknown.

Per germline, CDR1 SGHAT and CDR2 FQNNGV. The CDR3 consists of 13 residues. Trimming left V 4 bases short and J 3 bases short, with 8 bases between. The sequencing input was naive CD8+ T cells from PBMCs. The V gene is TRBV11-2, the J gene TRBJ2-3; no clear D gene. This receptor was taken from a man younger than 30 in good health. Some clones in this sample may be carry-over from other donors' samples. The CDR3 DNA sequence: TGTGCCAGCAGCTCCGACTGGACAGATACGCAGTATTTT. Its protein is CASSSDWTDTQYF.